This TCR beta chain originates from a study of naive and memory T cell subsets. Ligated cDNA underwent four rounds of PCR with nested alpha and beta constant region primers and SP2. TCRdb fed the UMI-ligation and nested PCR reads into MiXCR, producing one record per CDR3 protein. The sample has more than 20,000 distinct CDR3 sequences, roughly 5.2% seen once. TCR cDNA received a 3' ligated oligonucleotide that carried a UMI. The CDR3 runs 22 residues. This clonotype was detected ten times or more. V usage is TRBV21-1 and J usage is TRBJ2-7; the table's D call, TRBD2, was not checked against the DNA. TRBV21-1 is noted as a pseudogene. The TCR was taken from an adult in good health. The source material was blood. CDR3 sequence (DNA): TGTGCCAGCAGCAAAAACGGCCAGTCCTTGATTTGCCAGCGGGAGAGCCCGAGGGAGCAGTACTTC. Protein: CASSKNGQSLICQRESPREQYF.